This T cell receptor beta chain was captured in a study of T cell responses to AZD1222 COVID-19 vaccine (dated by TCRdb to about 2021). Describing the broader study: A total of about 230 trial participants underwent TCR sequencing, of whom about 210 received two doses of AZD1222 and about 25 received two doses of the MenACWY control vaccine. Trial participants were enrolled by age into 18-55, 56-69 and 70-plus year subgroups, with roughly 160, 29 and 62 TCR-sequenced participants respectively. Study-wide conclusions, independent of this receptor: In the small 56-69-year group, the increase in depth fell short of significance, most likely because of low power. Conclusions about previously exposed vaccinees are limited, since just five or six AZD1222 recipients were seropositive for SARS-CoV-2 at baseline. CD4 TCRs associated with the vaccine covered the entire spike protein, and the dominant responses were in regions 160-218 and 743-854. Participants were mostly white British and included more females than males, and it was suggested by the authors that clonal diversity may have been underestimated. Reportedly, close to half of the unique spike-specific TCRs recognized epitopes lying outside the regions that are mutated in the B.1.351 and B.1.1.7 variants. Spike-specific TCR breadth and depth rose significantly after two AZD1222 doses compared with day 0 and with MenACWY recipients. Because no day 14 peak-response samples were available, the repertoires could be characterized only after the peak T cell response.

Sample time point, as interpreted from the label and publication: baseline before first vaccination. In the paper's terms, the treatment or condition label means: meningococcal conjugate vaccine given as trial control. Vaccinee samples came from UK trials COV001 and COV002, including a single-blind randomized controlled phase 2/3 trial of AZD1222 (ChAdOx1 nCoV-19) in healthy adults. For TCRbeta chain sequencing, PBMC samples from trial participants were taken at day 0 and at day 28 after the second dose. Regarding this clone: Which antigen it targets is not known. No base quality information exists; no much larger clone differs at one position.

The CDR3, cysteine through phenylalanine, is 15 amino acids long. Only the CDR3 DNA stays, 45 bases, in frame from base 1. The CDR3 regions of human TCRbeta chains were subjected to immunosequencing. As for how the authors treated the data: TCRs in the repertoires were matched against a reference library of SARS-CoV-2-specific TCRs that had been generated with the MIRA antigen-specificity platform. Breadth meant the fraction of unique TCRs that were SARS-CoV-2-associated, whereas depth meant the fraction of total T cells that were SARS-CoV-2-associated. Using the MIRA data, each spike-specific TCR was mapped to the spike region that the TCR reacts to and placed in a CD4 or CD8 class. Log10-transformed breadth and depth values were compared by one-way ANOVA with Sidak's multiple comparisons tests. Not all clones reach the TCRdb copy of this immuneACCESS table, which keeps in-frame sequences only. Checked studies attribute under half of the gap to unresolved V genes and leave the rest unexplained. D and trimming come from the DNA, and the V and J calls and clone size come from that table. The sample contains approximately 190,000 clones, over 80% of them found a single time. The ten largest clones represent 2.5% to 3% of the sample.

The clonotype originates from an adult in good health. Material: peripheral blood, obtained on day 0 of MenACWY control vaccination. The sequence links TRBV12-2 to TRBJ1-1. TRBV12-2 corresponds to a pseudogene. The DNA sequence follows: TGTGCAAGTCGCTTCCCGGGACGGATGAACACTGAAGCTTTCTTT. Its protein product is CASRFPGRMNTEAFF.